This T cell receptor (beta chain) derives from a study of blood T cell repertoires in COVID-19. Study context: COVID-19 samples collected from the United States, Italy and Spain covered acute and convalescent phases. PBMCs, B-cell-depleted T cells, or T cells provided the cDNA or gDNA that made up the material.

In the source study's methods: Reference gene primer amplification gave nucleated cell count estimates. Sequencing was performed with immunoSEQ multiplex PCR; in TCRdb, only in-frame clones are kept and a portion is missing. The DNA was the basis for D and trimming; V, J and clone size are from that table. The sample yields 55,000 to 70,000 clones, roughly three quarters seen once. Trimming took 4 bases from V and 4 from J, leaving 20 bases between them. The CDR3 is 16 residues long. The germline gives CDR1 SGHNT, CDR2 YYREEE (reference sequence). Specimen: peripheral blood. V gene TRBV5-4 combines with J gene TRBJ1-1, with D possibly being TRBD1 (6 bases). The TCR comes from a man in his sixties with acute or convalescent COVID-19. DNA for the CDR3: TGTGCCAGCAGCCCTTCCCCGGGGGGGCGGAGCACTGAAGCTTTCTTT. This codes for CASSPSPGGRSTEAFF.